The 7 T cell receptor beta chains listed next were all sequenced from one sample in a study of blood T cells in healthy people across ages (dated by TCRdb to between 2014 and 2016). Library method: 5' RACE. Data came from an Illumina HiSeq 2500. A second roughly 7 to 12 cycle PCR used a sample-barcoded 5' primer and a J-beta primer mix. TCRdb redid the processing of the public reads, applying fastp at Q25 and MiXCR, and retained in-frame beta chains. Duplicate CDR3 protein sequences are folded into a single record with the most common DNA and genes. The sample table shows approximately 670,000 distinct CDR3 sequences, and roughly 43% are seen once. The biggest ten clones account for 25% to 35% of the sample. Input material: blood. All receptors come from an elderly man in good health.

This clonotype was observed a few times. The chain is built from TRBV21-1 and TRBJ2-1; the tabulated D call, TRBD2, remains unverified against the DNA. TRBV21-1 is a listed pseudogene. The CDR3 has 15 amino acids. The CDR3 region has the DNA TGTGCCAGCAGCAACCCCCGAGGGAGGGGCAATGAGCAGTTCTTC. Its translation is CASSNPRGRGNEQFF.

This clonotype was counted only a few times. V usage is TRBV7-9 and J usage is TRBJ1-1; D is ambiguous. The CDR3 covers 15 residues. Looked up from germline, CDR1 is SEHNR and CDR2 is FQNEAQ (reference sequence). Between the trimmed V and J ends, which lost 1 base and 5 bases, there was a span of 14 bases. DNA for the CDR3: TGTGCCAGCAGCTTAGTTCACCAGGTGAGGACTGAAGCTTTCTTT. Its protein is CASSLVHQVRTEAFF. The whole variable domain, filled in from reference TRBV7-9 and TRBJ1-1, reads DTGVSQNPRHKITKRGQNVTFRCDPISEHNRLYWYRQTLGQGPEFLTYFQNEAQLEKSRLLSDRFSAERPKGSFSTLEIQRTEQGDSAMYLCASSLVHQVRTEAFFGQGTRLTVV.

This rearrangement joins TRBV10-1 to TRBJ2-7; no clear D gene. V dropped 6 bases and J dropped 2 bases, with 17 bases sitting between them. The germline CDR1 and CDR2 sequences are WNHNN and SYGVQD (reference sequence). The CDR3 extends over 15 amino acids. In DNA, the CDR3 is TGCGCCAGCAGCGCTACATTGGATACAGCCTACGAGCAGTACTTC. It codes for CASSATLDTAYEQYF.

This chain joins TRBV20-1 and TRBJ1-2; 7 nucleotides match TRBD1. The length of the CDR3 is 14 residues. Germline CDR1 DFQATT, CDR2 SNEGSKA (reference sequence). J was trimmed by 6 bases and V by 1 base; bases with no gene match: 8. The CDR3 nucleotides are TGCAGTGCTAGAGCGGGGGAGGGGGCGCATGGCTACACCTTC. As protein: CSARAGEGAHGYTF.

The table lists this clonotype with a few counts. V usage is TRBV5-1 and J usage is TRBJ2-7, with D maybe TRBD2 (6 bases). Germline CDR1 is SGHRS and CDR2 is YFSETQ. The CDR3 sequence is 13 residues long. The V end was cut by 5 bases, the J end by 3 bases, with 12 bases between. CDR3 in amino acids: CASSGGTYYEQYF. As DNA, the CDR3 is TGCGCCAGCAGTGGGGGGACCTACTACGAGCAGTACTTC. The entire variable domain, with the rest obtained from reference TRBV5-1 and TRBJ2-7, is as follows: KAGVTQTPRYLIKTRGQQVTLSCSPISGHRSVSWYQQTPGQGLQFLFEYFSETQRNKGNFPGRFSGRQFSNSRSEMNVSTLELGDSALYLCASSGGTYYEQYFGPGTRLTVT.

Only a few counts were recorded for this clonotype. The rearrangement joins TRBV4-3 to TRBJ2-2; TRBD1 matches at 8 bases. Looked up from germline, CDR1 is LGHNA and CDR2 is YSLEER. Germline trimming cut 0 bases from V and 5 bases from J; bases unmatched to any gene: 8. The CDR3 extends over 17 amino acids. The CDR3: CASSQDLSGGRTGELFF. Here the CDR3 DNA reads TGCGCCAGCAGCCAAGATCTTTCAGGGGGCCGGACCGGGGAGCTGTTTTTT.

The chain uses TRBV3-1 and TRBJ2-7; D call uncertain. Trimming stripped 2 bases from V and 5 bases from J, with 13 bases between. CDR3 length: 14 residues. Germline values: CDR1 LGHDT, CDR2 YNNKEL (reference sequence). The CDR3 spells CASSQPYGPNEQYF. In DNA, the CDR3 is TGTGCCAGCAGCCAACCGTATGGGCCCAACGAGCAGTACTTC.